This TCR beta chain is drawn from a study of blood T cell repertoires in COVID-19. Clones were sequenced by immunoSEQ multiplex PCR, and TCRdb holds only the in-frame ones, with some missing. The repertoire holds around 100,000 clones, with more than 80% as singletons. The CDR3 sequence is 15 residues long. The V and J ends lost 7 bases and 3 bases, in that order; junction bases with no gene match: 7. The germline CDR1 and CDR2 sequences are SEHNR and FQNEAQ (reference sequence). This clonotype was obtained from an older woman with COVID-19, enrolled during active disease. The sample comprised peripheral blood. V and J are TRBV7-9 and TRBJ2-2; 8 positions match TRBD1. This chain's CDR3 is CASTLQGADTGELFF. The CDR3 DNA reads TGTGCCAGCACCTTGCAGGGGGCAGACACCGGGGAGCTGTTTTTT.